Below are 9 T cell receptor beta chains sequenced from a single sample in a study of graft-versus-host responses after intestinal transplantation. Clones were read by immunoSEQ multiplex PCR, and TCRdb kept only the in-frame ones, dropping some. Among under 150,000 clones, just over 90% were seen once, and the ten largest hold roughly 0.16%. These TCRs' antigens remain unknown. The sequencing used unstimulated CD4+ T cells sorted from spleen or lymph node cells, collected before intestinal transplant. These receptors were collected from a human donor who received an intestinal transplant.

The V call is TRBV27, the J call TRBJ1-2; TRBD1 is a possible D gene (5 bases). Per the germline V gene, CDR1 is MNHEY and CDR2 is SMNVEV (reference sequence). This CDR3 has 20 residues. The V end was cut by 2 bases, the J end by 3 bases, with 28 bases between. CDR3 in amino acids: CASSLPRQATTVVIDYGYTF. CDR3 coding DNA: TGTGCCAGCAGTTTACCCCGACAAGCTACGACAGTGGTGATTGACTATGGCTACACCTTC.

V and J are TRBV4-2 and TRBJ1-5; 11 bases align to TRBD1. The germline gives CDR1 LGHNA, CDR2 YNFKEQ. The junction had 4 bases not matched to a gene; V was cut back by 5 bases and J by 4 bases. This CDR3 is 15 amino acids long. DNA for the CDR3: TGTGCCAGCAGCGGCGGGACAGGGGGAAATCAGCCCCAGCATTTT. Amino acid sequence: CASSGGTGGNQPQHF.

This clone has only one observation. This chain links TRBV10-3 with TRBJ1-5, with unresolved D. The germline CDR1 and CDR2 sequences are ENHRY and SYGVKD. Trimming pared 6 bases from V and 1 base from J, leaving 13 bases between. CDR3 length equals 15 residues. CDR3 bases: TGTGCCATCAGCTCCGGACGGGCGAGCAATCAGCCCCAGCATTTT. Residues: CAISSGRASNQPQHF.

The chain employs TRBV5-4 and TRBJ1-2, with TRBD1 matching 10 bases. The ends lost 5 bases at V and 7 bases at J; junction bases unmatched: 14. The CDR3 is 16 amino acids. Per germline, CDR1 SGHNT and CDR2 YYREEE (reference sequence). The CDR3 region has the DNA TGTGCCAGCAGGATTGGACAGGGGGAATCAACGAGTGGCTACACCTTC. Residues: CASRIGQGESTSGYTF.

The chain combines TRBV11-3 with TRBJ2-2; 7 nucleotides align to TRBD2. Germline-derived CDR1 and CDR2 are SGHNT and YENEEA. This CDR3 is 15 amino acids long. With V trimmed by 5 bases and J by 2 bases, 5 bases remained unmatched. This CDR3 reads CASSVGGANTGELFF. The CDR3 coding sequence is TGTGCCAGCAGCGTGGGAGGGGCTAACACCGGGGAGCTGTTTTTT.

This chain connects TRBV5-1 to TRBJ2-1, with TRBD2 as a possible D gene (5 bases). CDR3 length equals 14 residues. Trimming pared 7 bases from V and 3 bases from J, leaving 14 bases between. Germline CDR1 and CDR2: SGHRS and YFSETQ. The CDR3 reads CASQLSGVYNEQFF. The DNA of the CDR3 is TGCGCCAGCCAATTAAGCGGAGTCTACAATGAGCAGTTCTTC.

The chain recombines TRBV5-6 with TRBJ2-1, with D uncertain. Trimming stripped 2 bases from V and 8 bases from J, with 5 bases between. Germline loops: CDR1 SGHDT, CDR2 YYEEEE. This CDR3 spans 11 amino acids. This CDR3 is CASSFAHEQFF. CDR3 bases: TGTGCCAGCAGCTTCGCTCATGAGCAGTTCTTC.

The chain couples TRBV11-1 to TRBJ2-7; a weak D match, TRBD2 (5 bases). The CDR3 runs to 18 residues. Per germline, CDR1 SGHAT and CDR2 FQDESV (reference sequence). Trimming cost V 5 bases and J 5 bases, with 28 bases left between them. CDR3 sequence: CASSKKIHAGIKGDEQYF. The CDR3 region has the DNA TGTGCCAGCAGCAAAAAAATCCATGCCGGGATCAAGGGCGACGAGCAGTACTTC.

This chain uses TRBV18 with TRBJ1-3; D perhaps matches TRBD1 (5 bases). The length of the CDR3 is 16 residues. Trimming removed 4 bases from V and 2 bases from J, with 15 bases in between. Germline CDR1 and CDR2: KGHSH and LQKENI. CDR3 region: CASSLGALKAGNTIYF. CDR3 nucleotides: TGTGCCAGCTCACTAGGGGCCCTAAAAGCTGGAAACACCATATATTTT.